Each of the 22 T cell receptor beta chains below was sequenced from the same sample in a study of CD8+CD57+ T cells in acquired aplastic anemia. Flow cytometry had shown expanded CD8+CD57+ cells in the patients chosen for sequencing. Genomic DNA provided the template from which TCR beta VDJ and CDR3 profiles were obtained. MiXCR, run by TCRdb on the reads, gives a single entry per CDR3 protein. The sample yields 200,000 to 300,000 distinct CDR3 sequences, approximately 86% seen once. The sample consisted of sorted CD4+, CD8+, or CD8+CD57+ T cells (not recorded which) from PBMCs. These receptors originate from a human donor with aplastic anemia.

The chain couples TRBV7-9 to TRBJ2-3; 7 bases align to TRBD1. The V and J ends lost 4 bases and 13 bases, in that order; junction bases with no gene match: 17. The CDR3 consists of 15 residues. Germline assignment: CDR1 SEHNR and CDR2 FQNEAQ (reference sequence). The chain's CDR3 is CASSSWDSYRANEYF. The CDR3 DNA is TGTGCCAGCAGCTCCTGGGACAGCTACAGAGCCAACGAGTATTTT.

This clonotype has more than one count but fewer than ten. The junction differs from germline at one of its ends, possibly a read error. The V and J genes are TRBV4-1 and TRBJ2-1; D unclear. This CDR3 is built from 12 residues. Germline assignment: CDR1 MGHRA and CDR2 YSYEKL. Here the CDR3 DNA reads TGTGCCGGCAGCCAAGTTGGAAGGGAGCAGTTCTTC. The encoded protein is CAGSQVGREQFF.

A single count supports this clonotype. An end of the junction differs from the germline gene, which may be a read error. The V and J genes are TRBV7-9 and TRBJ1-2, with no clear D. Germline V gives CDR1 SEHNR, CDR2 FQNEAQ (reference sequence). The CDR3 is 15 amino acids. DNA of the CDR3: TGTGCCAGCAGCTTGTCAGGCGGAGCGGAATATGACTCCACCTTT. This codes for CASSLSGGAEYDSTF.

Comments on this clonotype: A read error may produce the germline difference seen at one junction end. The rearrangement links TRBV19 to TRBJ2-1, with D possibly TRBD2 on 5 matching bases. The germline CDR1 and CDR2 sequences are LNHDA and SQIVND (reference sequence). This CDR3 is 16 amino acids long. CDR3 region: CASSIASQAYDDELFF. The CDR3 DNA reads TGTGCCAGCAGTATAGCTAGCCAAGCCTACGATGATGAGTTGTTCTTC. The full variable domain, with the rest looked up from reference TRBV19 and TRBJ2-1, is DGGITQSPKYLFRKEGQNVTLSCEQNLNHDAMYWYRQDPGQGLRLIYYSQIVNDFQKGDIAEGYSVSREKKESFPLTVTSAQKNPTAFYLCASSIASQAYDDELFFGPGTRLTVL.

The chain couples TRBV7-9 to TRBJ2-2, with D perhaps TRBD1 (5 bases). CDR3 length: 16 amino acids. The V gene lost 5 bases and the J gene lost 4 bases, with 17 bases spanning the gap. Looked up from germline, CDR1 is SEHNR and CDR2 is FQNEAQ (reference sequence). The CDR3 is CASSLQGAASTGELFF. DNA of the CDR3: TGTGCCAGCAGCCTACAAGGGGCGGCGAGCACCGGGGAGCTGTTTTTT.

DNA of the CDR3: TGTGCCAGCTCCTTGGCGCTGACAGAGAACACCGAGGCATTCTTT. It specifies CASSLALTENTEAFF. The gene calls are TRBV7-9 and TRBJ1-1; weak D call: TRBD1 (5 bases). V lost 8 bases, J lost 14 bases, and 30 bases lay in between. The CDR3 is made up of 15 amino acids. Germline V gives CDR1 SEHNR, CDR2 FQNEAQ (reference sequence). Full variable domain (remainder filled in from reference TRBV7-9 and TRBJ1-1): DTGVSQNPRHKITKRGQNVTFRCDPISEHNRLYWYRQTLGQGPEFLTYFQNEAQLEKSRLLSDRFSAERPKGSFSTLEIQRTEQGDSAMYLCASSLALTENTEAFFGQGTRLTVV.

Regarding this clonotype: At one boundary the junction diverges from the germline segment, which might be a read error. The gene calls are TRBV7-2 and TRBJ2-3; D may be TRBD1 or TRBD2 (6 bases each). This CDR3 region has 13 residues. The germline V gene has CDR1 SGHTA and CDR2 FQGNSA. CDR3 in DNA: TGTGCCAGCAGCCGAATCCCGGGGGCGAAGGAGCATTTC. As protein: CASSRIPGAKEHF.

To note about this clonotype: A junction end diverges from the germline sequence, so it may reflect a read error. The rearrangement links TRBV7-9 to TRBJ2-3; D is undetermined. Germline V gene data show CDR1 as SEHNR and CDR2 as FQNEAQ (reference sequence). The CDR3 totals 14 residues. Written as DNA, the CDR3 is TGTGCCAGCAGCTTAGAGGGAAGTCCCGATACGCAGAAGTTT. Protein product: CASSLEGSPDTQKF.

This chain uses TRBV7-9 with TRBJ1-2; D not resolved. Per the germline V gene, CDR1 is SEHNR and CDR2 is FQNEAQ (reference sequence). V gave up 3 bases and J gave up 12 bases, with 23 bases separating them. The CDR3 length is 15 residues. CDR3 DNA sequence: TGTGCCAGCAGCTTTGAAAGAAGGGCAGGCAGCGGCGACACCTTC. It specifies CASSFERRAGSGDTF.

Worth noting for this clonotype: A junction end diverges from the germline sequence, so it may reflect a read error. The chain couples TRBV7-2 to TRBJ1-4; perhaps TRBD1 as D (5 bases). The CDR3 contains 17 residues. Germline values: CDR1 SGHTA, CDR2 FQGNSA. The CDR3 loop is CASSATMFRGFNEKLFF. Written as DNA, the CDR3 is TGTGCCAGCAGCGCGACGATGTTTAGGGGTTTCAATGAGAAACTGTTTTTT.

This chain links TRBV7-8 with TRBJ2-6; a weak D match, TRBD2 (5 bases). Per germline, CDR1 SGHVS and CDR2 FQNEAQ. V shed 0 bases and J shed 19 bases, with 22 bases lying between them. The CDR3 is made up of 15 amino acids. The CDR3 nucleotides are TGTGCCAGCAGCTTAGCGGGAGCTGGCGATACGCTGCATACTTTC. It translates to CASSLAGAGDTLHTF.

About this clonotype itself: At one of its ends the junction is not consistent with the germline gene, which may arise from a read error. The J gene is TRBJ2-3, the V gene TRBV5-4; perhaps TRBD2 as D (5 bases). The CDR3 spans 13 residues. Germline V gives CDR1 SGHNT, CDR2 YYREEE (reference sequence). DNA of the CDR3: TGTGCCAGCGGCTTTGGGAGCGCAGAGAGGAATTATTTT. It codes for CASGFGSAERNYF.

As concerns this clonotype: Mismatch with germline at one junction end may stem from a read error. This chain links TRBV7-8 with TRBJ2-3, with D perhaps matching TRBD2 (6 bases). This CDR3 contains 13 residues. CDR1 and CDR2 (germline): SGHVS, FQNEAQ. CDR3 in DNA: TGTGCCAGCAGCGACGCGGGAACAGCCACGCCGCATTTT. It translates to CASSDAGTATPHF.

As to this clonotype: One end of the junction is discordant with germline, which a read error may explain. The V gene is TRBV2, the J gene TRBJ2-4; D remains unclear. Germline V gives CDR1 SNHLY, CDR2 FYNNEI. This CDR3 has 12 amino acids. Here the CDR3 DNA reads TGTGCCAGCGGTGAAGCTGGGAACAATGAGCAGTTC. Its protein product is CASGEAGNNEQF.

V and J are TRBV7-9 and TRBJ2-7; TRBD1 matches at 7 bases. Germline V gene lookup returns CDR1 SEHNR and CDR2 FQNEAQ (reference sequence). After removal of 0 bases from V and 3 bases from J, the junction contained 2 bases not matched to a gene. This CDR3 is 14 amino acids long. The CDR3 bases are TGTGCCAGCAGCTTAGCCGGGACAGACTACGAGCAGTACTTC. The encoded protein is CASSLAGTDYEQYF.

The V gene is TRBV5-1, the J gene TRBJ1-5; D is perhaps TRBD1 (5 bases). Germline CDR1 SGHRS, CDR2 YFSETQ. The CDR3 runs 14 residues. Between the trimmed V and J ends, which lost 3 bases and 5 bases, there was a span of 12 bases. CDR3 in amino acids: CASSYGTGDQPQHF. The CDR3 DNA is TGCGCCAGCAGCTACGGGACGGGAGATCAGCCCCAGCATTTT.

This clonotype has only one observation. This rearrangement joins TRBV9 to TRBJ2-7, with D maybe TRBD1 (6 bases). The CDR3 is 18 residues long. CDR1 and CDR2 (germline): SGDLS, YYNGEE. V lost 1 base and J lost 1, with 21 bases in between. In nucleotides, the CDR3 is TGTGCCAGCAGCGTACGTCCAGACAGGACAGCCCTTTCCTACGAGCAGTACGTC. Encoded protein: CASSVRPDRTALSYEQYV.

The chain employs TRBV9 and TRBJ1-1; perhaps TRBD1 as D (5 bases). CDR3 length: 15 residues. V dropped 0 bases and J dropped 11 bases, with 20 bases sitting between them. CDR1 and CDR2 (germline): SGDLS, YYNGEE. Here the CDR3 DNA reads TGTGCCAGCAGCGTAGGTGTGCCACGGGGCACTAACGCTTTCTTT. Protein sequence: CASSVGVPRGTNAFF.

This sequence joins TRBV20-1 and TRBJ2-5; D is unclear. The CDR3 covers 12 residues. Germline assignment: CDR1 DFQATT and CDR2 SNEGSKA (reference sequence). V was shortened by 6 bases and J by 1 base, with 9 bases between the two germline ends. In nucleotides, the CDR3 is TGCAGTGCCTCCCGGTTCCAAGAGACCCAGTACTTC. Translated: CSASRFQETQYF.

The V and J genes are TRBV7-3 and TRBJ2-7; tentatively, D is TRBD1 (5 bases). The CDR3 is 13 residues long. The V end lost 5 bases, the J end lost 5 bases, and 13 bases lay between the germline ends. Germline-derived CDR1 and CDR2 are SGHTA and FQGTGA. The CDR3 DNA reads TGTGCCAGCAGCGCTGACAGTAGGAACGAGCAGTACTTC. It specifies CASSADSRNEQYF.

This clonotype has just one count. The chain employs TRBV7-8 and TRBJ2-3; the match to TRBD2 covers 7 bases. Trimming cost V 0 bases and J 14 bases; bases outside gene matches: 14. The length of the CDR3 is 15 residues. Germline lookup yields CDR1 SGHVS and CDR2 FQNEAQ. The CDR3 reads CASSLAGGSDTKWYF. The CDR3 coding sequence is TGTGCCAGCAGCTTAGCTGGCGGGAGCGATACTAAGTGGTATTTT.

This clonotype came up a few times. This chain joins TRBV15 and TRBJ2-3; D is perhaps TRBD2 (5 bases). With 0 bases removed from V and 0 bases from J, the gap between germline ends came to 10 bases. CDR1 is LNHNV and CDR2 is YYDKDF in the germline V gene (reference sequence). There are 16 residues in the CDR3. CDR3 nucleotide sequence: TGTGCCACCAGCAGAGATATAGCGCCAAGCACAGATACGCAGTATTTT. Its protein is CATSRDIAPSTDTQYF.